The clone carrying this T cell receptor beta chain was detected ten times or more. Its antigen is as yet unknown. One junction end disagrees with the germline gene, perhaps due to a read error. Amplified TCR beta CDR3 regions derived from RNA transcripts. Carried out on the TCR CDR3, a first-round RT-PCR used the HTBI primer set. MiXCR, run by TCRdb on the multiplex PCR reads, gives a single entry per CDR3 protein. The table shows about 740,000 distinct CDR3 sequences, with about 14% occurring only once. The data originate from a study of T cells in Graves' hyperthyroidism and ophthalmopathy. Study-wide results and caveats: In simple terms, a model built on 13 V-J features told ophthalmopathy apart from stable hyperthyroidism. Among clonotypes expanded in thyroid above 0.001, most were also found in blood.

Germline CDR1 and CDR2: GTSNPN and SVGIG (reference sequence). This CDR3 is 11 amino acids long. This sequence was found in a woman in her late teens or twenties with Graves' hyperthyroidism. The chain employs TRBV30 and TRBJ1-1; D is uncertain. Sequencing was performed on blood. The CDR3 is CAWRRSTACLF. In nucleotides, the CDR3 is TGTGCCTGGAGAAGGTCAACGGCATGCCTCTTT.